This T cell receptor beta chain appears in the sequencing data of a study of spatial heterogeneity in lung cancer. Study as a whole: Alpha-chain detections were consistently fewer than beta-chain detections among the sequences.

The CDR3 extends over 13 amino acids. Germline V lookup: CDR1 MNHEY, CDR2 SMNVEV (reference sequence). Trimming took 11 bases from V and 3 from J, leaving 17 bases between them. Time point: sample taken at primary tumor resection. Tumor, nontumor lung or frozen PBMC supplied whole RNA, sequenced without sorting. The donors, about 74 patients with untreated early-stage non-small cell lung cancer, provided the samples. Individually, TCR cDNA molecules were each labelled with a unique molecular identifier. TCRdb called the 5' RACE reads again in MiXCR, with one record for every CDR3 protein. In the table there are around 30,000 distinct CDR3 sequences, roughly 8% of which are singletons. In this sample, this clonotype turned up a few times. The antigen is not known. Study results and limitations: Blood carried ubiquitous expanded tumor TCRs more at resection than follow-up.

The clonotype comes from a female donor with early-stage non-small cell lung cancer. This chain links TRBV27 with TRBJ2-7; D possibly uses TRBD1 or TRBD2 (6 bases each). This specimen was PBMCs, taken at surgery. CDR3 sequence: CASRRGESYEQYF. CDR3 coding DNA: TGTGCCTCGAGGAGGGGGGAGAGCTACGAGCAGTACTTC.